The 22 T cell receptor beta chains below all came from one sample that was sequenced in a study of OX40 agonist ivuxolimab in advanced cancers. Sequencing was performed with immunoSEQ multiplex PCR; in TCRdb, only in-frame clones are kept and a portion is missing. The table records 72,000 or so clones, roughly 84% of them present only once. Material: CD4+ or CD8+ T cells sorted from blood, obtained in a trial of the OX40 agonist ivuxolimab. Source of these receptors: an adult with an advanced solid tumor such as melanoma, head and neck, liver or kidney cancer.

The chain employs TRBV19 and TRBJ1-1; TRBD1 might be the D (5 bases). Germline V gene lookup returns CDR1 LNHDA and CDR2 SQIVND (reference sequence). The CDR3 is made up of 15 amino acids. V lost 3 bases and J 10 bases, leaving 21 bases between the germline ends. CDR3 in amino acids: CASSIFFASPGGAFF. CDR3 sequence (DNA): TGTGCCAGTAGTATTTTTTTTGCTTCCCCGGGGGGAGCTTTCTTT.

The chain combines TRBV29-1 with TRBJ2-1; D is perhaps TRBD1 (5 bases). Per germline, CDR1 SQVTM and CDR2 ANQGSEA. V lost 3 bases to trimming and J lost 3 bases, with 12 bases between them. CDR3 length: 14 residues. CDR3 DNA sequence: TGCAGCGTTGATGGAGCCAGGGTCTACAATGAGCAGTTCTTC. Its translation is CSVDGARVYNEQFF.

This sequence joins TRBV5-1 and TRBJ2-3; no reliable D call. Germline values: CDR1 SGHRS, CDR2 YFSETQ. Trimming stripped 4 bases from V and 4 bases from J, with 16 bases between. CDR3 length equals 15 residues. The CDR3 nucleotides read TGCGCCAGCAGCCCAAGGACCGTCGCCGCAGATACGCAGTATTTT. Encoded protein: CASSPRTVAADTQYF.

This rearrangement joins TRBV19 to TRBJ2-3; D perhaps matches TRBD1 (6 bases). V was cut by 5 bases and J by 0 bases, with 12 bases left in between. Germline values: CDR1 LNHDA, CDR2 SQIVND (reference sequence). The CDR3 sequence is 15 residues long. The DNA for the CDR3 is TGTGCCAGTAGTGCCCAGGACAGTAGCACAGATACGCAGTATTTT. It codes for CASSAQDSSTDTQYF.

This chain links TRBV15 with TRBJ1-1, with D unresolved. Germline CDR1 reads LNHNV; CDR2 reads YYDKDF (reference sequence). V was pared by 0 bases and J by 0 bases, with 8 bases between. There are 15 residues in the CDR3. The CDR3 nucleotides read TGTGCCACCAGCAGAGAACCACGGGTGAACACTGAAGCTTTCTTT. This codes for CATSREPRVNTEAFF.

For the CDR3, the DNA is TGTGCCAGCAGTTCCGGGACAACGAACACCGGGGAGCTGTTTTTT. Translating gives CASSSGTTNTGELFF. The V gene is TRBV2, the J gene TRBJ2-2, with a possible D match to TRBD1 (6 bases). The CDR3 covers 15 residues. Germline loops: CDR1 SNHLY, CDR2 FYNNEI. V was clipped by 5 bases and J by 0 bases, with 10 bases between them.

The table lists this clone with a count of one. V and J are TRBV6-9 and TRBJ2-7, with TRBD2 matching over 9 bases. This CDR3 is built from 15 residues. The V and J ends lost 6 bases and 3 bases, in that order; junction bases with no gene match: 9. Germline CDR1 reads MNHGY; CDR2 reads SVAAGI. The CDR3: CASRKSGLADYEQYF. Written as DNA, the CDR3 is TGTGCCAGCAGAAAATCGGGACTAGCCGACTACGAGCAGTACTTC.

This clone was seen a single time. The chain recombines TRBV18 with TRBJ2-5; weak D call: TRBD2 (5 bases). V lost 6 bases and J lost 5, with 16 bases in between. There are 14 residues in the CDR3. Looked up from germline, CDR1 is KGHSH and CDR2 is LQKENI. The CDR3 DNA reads TGTGCCAGCTCCTCTACCTCCGGGGTTGAGACCCAGTACTTC. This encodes CASSSTSGVETQYF.

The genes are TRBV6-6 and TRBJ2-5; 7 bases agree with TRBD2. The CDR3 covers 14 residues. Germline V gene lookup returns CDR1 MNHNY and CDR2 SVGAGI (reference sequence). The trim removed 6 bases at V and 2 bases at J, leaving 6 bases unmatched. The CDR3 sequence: CASRRGTTQETQYF. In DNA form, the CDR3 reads TGTGCCAGCAGACGGGGGACTACTCAAGAGACCCAGTACTTC.

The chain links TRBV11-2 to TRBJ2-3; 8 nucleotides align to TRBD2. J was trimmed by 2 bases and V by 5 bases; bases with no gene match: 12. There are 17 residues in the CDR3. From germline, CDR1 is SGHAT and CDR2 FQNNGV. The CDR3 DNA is TGTGCCAGCAGCGCGGTTCGAAACGGGAGGGCCACAGATACGCAGTATTTT. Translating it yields CASSAVRNGRATDTQYF.

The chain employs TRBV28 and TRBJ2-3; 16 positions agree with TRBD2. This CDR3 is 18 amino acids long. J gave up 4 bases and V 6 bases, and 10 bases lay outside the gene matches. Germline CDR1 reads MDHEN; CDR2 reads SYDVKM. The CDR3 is CASSLGLAGGNGPDTQYF. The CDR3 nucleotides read TGTGCCAGCAGCCTGGGACTAGCGGGAGGGAACGGGCCAGATACGCAGTATTTT.

Here the CDR3 reads CASSPRTSWQFF. The CDR3 nucleotides read TGTGCCAGCAGCCCGCGGACTAGCTGGCAGTTCTTC. The chain carries TRBV7-9 and TRBJ2-1, with 8 positions matching TRBD2. CDR1 is SEHNR and CDR2 is FQNEAQ in the germline V gene (reference sequence). CDR3 length equals 12 residues. With V trimmed by 5 bases and J by 12 bases, 6 bases remained unmatched.

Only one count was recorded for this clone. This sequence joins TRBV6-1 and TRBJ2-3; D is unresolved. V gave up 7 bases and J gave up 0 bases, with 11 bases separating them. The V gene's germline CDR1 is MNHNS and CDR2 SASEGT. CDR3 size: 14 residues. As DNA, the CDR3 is TGTGCCAGCACCGCCCCAGGAAGCACAGATACGCAGTATTTT. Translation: CASTAPGSTDTQYF.

The CDR3 spells CASSPRGEANTF. CDR3 coding DNA: TGTGCCAGCTCACCAAGAGGGGAGGCCAACACCTTC. This chain joins TRBV18 and TRBJ1-2, with D possibly being TRBD1 (5 bases). The germline V gene has CDR1 KGHSH and CDR2 LQKENI. The V end lost 2 bases, the J end lost 12 bases, and 13 bases lay between the germline ends. The CDR3 runs to 12 residues.

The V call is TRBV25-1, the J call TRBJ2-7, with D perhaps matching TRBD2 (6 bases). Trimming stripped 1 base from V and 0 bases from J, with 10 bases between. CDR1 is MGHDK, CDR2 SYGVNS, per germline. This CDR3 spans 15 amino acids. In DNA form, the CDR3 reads TGTGCCAGCAGTGAATCCTGGCGGGGCTCCTACGAGCAGTACTTC. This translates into CASSESWRGSYEQYF.

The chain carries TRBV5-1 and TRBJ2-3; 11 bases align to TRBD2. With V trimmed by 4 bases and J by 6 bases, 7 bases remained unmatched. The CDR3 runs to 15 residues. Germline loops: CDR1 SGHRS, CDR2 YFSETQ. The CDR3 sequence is CASSISGRAYDTQYF. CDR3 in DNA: TGCGCCAGCAGCATTAGCGGGAGGGCCTACGATACGCAGTATTTT.

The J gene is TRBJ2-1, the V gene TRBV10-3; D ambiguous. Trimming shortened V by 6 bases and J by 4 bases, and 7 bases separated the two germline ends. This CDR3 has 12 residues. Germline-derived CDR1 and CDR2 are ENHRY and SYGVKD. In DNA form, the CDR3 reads TGTGCCATCAGCAATCCTTACAATGAGCAGTTCTTC. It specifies CAISNPYNEQFF.

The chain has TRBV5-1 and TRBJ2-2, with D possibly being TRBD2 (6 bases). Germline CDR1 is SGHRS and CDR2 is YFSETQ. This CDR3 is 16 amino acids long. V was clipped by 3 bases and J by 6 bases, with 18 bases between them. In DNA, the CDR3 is TGCGCCAGCAGCTACTTGACTAGGAATCGTCCCGGGGAGCTGTTTTTT. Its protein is CASSYLTRNRPGELFF.

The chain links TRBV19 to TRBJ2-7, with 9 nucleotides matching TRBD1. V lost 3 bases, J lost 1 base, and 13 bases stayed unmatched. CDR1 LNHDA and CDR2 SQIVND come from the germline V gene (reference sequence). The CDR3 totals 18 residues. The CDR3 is CASSISDLKGQGSYEQYF. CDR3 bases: TGTGCCAGTAGTATTTCGGATCTGAAAGGACAGGGGTCCTACGAGCAGTACTTC.

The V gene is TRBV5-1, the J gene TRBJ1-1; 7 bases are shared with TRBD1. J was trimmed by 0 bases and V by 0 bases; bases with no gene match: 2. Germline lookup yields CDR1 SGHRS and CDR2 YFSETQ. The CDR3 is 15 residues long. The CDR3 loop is CASSLGDSLNTEAFF. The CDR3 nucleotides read TGCGCCAGCAGCTTGGGGGACAGCCTGAACACTGAAGCTTTCTTT.

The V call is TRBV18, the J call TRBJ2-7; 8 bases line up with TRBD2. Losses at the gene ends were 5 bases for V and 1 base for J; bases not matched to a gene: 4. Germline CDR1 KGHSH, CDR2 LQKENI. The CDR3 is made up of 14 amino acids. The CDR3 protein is CASSASGRSYEQYF. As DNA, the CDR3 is TGTGCCAGCTCAGCTAGCGGGCGTTCCTACGAGCAGTACTTC.

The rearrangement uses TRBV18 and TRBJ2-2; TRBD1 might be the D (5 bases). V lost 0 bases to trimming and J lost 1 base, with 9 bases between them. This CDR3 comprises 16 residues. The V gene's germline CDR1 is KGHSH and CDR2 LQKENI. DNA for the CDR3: TGTGCCAGCTCACCACCCGACAGATTGAACACCGGGGAGCTGTTTTTT. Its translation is CASSPPDRLNTGELFF. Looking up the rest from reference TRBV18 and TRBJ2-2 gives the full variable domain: NAGVMQNPRHLVRRRGQEARLRCSPMKGHSHVYWYRQLPEEGLKFMVYLQKENIIDESGMPKERFSAEFPKEGPSILRIQQVVRGDSAAYFCASSPPDRLNTGELFFGEGSRLTVL.